This paragraph covers one T cell receptor (beta chain) sequence. The antigen is not known. Using immunoSEQ multiplex PCR, the repertoire was profiled, and TCRdb retains in-frame clones only, with some absent. This sample carries roughly 34,000 clones, over 60% of them seen once, and the ten largest clones take roughly 23%. The record originates from a study of OX40 agonist ivuxolimab in advanced cancers. Notes on the study in general: Some nonresponders additionally presented with little normalized T-cell clonal expansion.

V was trimmed by 2 bases and J by 6 bases, leaving 8 bases between them. CDR3 length: 12 amino acids. Germline V gene sequence: CDR1 SGHRS, CDR2 YFSETQ. This sequence joins TRBV5-1 and TRBJ1-2; TRBD1 is a possible D gene (6 bases). The TCR was taken from an adult with an advanced solid tumor such as melanoma, head and neck, liver or kidney cancer. The sequenced sample was CD4+ or CD8+ T cells sorted from blood, obtained in a trial of the OX40 agonist ivuxolimab. CDR3: CASSFGGHGYTF. The DNA for the CDR3 is TGCGCCAGCAGCTTTGGGGGGCATGGCTACACCTTC.